The clone carrying this T cell receptor (beta chain) showed up just a few times. Its specificity is not known. The data stem from a study of T-cell reconstitution after alpha-beta-depleted transplantation in children. General study results and limits: Roughly two months post-transplant, alpha-beta T cells reportedly originated from several hundred graft clones that had expanded. At one year after transplant, newly produced T cells mostly accounted for T-cell counts and diversity. Elevated TCRbeta diversity at day 60 was traced, in some patients, to surviving recipient T cells and thymic progenitors.

Unique molecular identifiers featured in how the TCRbeta library was prepared. TCRdb itself ran the PCR reads through MiXCR, one entry per CDR3 protein. The sample records more than 300,000 distinct CDR3 sequences, about 16% being singletons. Germline assignment: CDR1 DFQATT and CDR2 SNEGSKA (reference sequence). The CDR3 length is 13 residues. This chain joins TRBV20-1 and TRBJ2-7; D not certain. Sequenced material: PBMCs, mostly from graft donor cells, taken 360 days after TCRalphabeta/CD19-depleted stem cell transplant. The sequence was collected from a male patient aged 2-15 years who had a stem cell transplant for acute lymphoblastic leukemia, so the T cells may come from the graft donor. The CDR3 bases are TGCAGGGTCCTCGGCACGCATTCCTACGAGCAGTACTTC. It is translated as CRVLGTHSYEQYF.